This TCR beta chain was captured in a study of cytomegalovirus exposure and HLA in healthy donors. J gave up 4 bases and V 8 bases, and 13 bases lay outside the gene matches. The CDR3 contains 15 residues. The germline gives CDR1 MNHNS, CDR2 SASEGT. Researchers ran the PCR with 60 Vbeta and 13 Jbeta primers. Sequenced by immunoSEQ multiplex PCR; TCRdb stores in-frame clones only, minus some. Found here are approximately 110,000 clones, roughly 70% of them singletons; the top ten hold around 4.3%. Findings and caveats of the study: Specificity for CMV antigens was confirmed in vitro for a few of the CMV-associated chains. According to the study, 180 or so TCR beta chains were cytomegalovirus-associated.

As for this clone: Its antigen is not known.

Specimen: PBMCs. The TCR sequence derives from a woman between 40 and 50 years old in good health and CMV-seropositive. J is TRBJ2-5 and V is TRBV6-1; 7 bases are shared with TRBD2. The chain's CDR3 is CASPRRASGLETQYF. The CDR3 DNA sequence: TGTGCCAGCCCTAGGAGGGCTAGCGGACTAGAGACCCAGTACTTC.